This T cell receptor beta chain was identified during a study of molecular identifiers for immune sequencing clone quantification. Study outcomes and limitations: Spiked-in Jurkat TCR RNA corresponding to one cell was reported as detectable against around 1 million naive cells.

TCRdb independently ran MiXCR on the PCR reads; one entry per CDR3 protein. This sample has about 630,000 distinct CDR3 sequences; about 25% occur once, and the top ten carry 0.78%. This CDR3 contains 18 residues. V shed 2 bases, J shed 7 bases, and the junction held 19 bases outside the gene matches. A word on this clonotype: Its antigen is as yet unknown.

The material sequenced was naive CD8+ T cells from blood, with Jurkat cell RNA spiked in. The subset: FACS-sorted CD8+CD4-CCR7+CD45RA+ naive T cells. J is TRBJ2-5 and V is TRBV12-3 or TRBV12-4, with 7 bases that match TRBD2. This TCR came from a human donor in good health. Some libraries in this study had Jurkat cell RNA spiked in. CDR3 in DNA: TGTGCCAGCAGTTTATTTCTAGCGGCGGATTCCACCACGGGGACCCAGTACTTC. This translates into CASSLFLAADSTTGTQYF.